This is a list of T cell receptor beta chains from one sample in a study of control samples from healthy donors and cancer patients. TCRdb's copy holds only in-frame clones and misses some; the assay was immunoSEQ multiplex PCR. The profile shows 150,000 to 200,000 clones, approximately 94% of them singletons. Sequenced sample: blood. These receptor sequences come from a man aged 25-40 years in good health. The CDR3 runs from the conserved cysteine through the conserved F or W. D genes are given only for firm matches. For some rows the clone size is stated as once, few or many, or as a class when expanded; others skip it.

d_call	v_call	clone_size	j_call	cdr3_aa	cdr3_nt
-	TRBV19	-	TRBJ1-2	CASSAREGYGYTF	TGTGCCAGTAGTGCCAGAGAAGGGTATGGCTACACCTTC
TRBD1	TRBV7-9	-	TRBJ1-2	CASSFSDREMDSYGYTF	TGTGCCAGCAGCTTCTCGGACAGGGAGATGGATTCCTATGGCTACACCTTC
TRBD1	TRBV5-4	-	TRBJ2-7	CASSPGQGPYEQYF	TGTGCCAGCAGCCCGGGACAGGGGCCCTACGAGCAGTACTTC
TRBD1	TRBV6-5	-	TRBJ1-2	CASRGTGRPYGYTF	TGTGCCAGCAGAGGGACAGGGCGACCCTATGGCTACACCTTC
-	TRBV4-1	-	TRBJ1-1	CASSQVRRGTEAFF	TGCGCCAGCAGCCAAGTTAGGCGGGGGACTGAAGCTTTCTTT
-	TRBV7-2	once	TRBJ1-5	CASSLRLGVSNQPQHF	TGTGCCAGCAGCTTAAGGTTGGGAGTTAGCAATCAGCCCCAGCATTTT
-	TRBV29-1	-	TRBJ2-1	CSVAASVYNEQFF	TGCAGCGTTGCGGCTAGCGTTTACAATGAGCAGTTCTTC
-	TRBV2	-	TRBJ2-7	CASSVPGASSYEQYF	TGTGCCAGCAGTGTACCGGGGGCGAGCTCCTACGAGCAGTACTTC
-	TRBV6-5	few	TRBJ1-1	CASRWGRNTEAFF	TGTGCCAGCAGGTGGGGAAGGAACACTGAAGCTTTCTTT
-	TRBV27	-	TRBJ1-1	CASSFADMNTEAFF	TGTGCCAGCAGTTTCGCGGACATGAACACTGAAGCTTTCTTT
TRBD2	TRBV5-1	-	TRBJ2-7	CASSPEGGRASERYF	TGCGCCAGCAGCCCTGAGGGCGGGAGGGCTTCCGAGCGGTACTTC
-	TRBV6-5	-	TRBJ1-5	CASRQVNNQPQHF	TGTGCCAGCAGACAGGTTAACAATCAGCCCCAGCATTTT
-	TRBV6-5	-	TRBJ1-5	CASEGGGGNQPQHF	TGTGCCAGCGAGGGAGGGGGGGGCAATCAGCCCCAGCATTTT
-	TRBV6-5	-	TRBJ2-7	CASSSLRDTYEQYF	TGTGCCAGCAGCAGCCTCCGGGACACCTACGAGCAGTACTTC
-	TRBV30	-	TRBJ2-6	CAWSAPRSGANVLTF	TGTGCCTGGAGTGCCCCGAGATCCGGGGCCAACGTCCTGACTTTC
TRBD2	TRBV6-6	-	TRBJ2-3	CASSLGGTSVVDTQYF	TGTGCCAGCAGTCTCGGAGGGACTAGCGTTGTAGATACGCAGTATTTT
TRBD2	TRBV5-1	-	TRBJ2-3	CASSSRTTSGRTDTQYF	TGCGCCAGCAGCTCCCGTACGACTAGCGGGAGGACAGATACGCAGTATTTT
-	TRBV7-9	once	TRBJ2-2	CASSSRTVNTGELFF	TGTGCCAGCAGCTCCAGGACGGTGAACACCGGGGAGCTGTTTTTT
-	TRBV7-6	few	TRBJ1-6	CASSYQNSPLHF	TGTGCCAGCAGCTACCAAAATTCACCCCTCCACTTT
-	TRBV7-9	-	TRBJ2-7	CASSLVGIADYEQYF	TGTGCCAGCAGCTTAGTGGGAATTGCGGATTACGAGCAGTACTTC
-	TRBV6-2/TRBV6-3	-	TRBJ1-6	CASSYNGGPNSPLHF	TGTGCCAGCAGTTACAACGGGGGCCCCAATTCACCCCTCCACTTT
TRBD1	TRBV14	-	TRBJ1-3	CASSQGTGRGNTIYF	TGTGCCAGCAGCCAAGGGACAGGGAGAGGAAACACCATATATTTT
-	TRBV7-3	-	TRBJ1-1	CASSPTGAEAFF	TGTGCCAGCAGCCCCACGGGGGCGGAAGCTTTCTTT
TRBD1	TRBV9	-	TRBJ1-2	CASSGFQGAGGYTF	TGTGCCAGCAGCGGATTCCAGGGGGCGGGTGGCTACACCTTC
-	TRBV7-2	-	TRBJ1-5	CASSYKALDQPQHF	TGTGCCAGCAGCTACAAGGCCCTCGATCAGCCCCAGCATTTT
-	TRBV7-2	-	TRBJ2-7	CASSLTHRASYEQYF	TGTGCCAGCAGCTTAACCCACAGGGCCTCCTACGAGCAGTACTTC
-	TRBV6-5	-	TRBJ1-1	CASSPTGAPKAFF	TGTGCCAGCAGCCCAACCGGCGCACCCAAAGCTTTCTTT
-	TRBV19	few	TRBJ1-5	CASSISAGRQPQHF	TGTGCCAGTAGTATTTCGGCAGGGCGGCAGCCCCAGCATTTT
-	TRBV2	-	TRBJ2-3	CASSSTDSTDTQYF	TGTGCCAGCAGCTCTACTGACAGCACAGATACGCAGTATTTT
TRBD1	TRBV27	-	TRBJ2-7	CASSFGQGSEQYF	TGTGCCAGCAGTTTCGGACAGGGTAGCGAGCAGTACTTC
-	TRBV19	-	TRBJ2-1	CASSANNREQFF	TGTGCCAGTAGTGCAAACAACCGTGAGCAGTTCTTC
TRBD1	TRBV5-1	-	TRBJ1-1	CASSLFGTGGTEAFF	TGCGCCAGCAGCTTGTTCGGGACAGGGGGCACTGAAGCTTTCTTT
-	TRBV28	once	TRBJ2-1	CASSLLSAEQFF	TGTGCCAGCAGTTTATTATCAGCGGAGCAGTTCTTC
-	TRBV11-2	-	TRBJ2-2	CASSLDWGTGELFF	TGTGCCAGCAGCTTAGATTGGGGGACCGGGGAGCTGTTTTTT
TRBD1	TRBV6-2/TRBV6-3	-	TRBJ1-1	CASTPGQSMNTEAFF	TGTGCCAGCACCCCGGGACAGAGCATGAACACTGAAGCTTTCTTT
-	TRBV9	-	TRBJ2-7	CASSASRGQGYEQYF	TGTGCCAGCAGCGCCTCGCGGGGTCAAGGCTACGAGCAGTACTTC
-	TRBV4-1	-	TRBJ1-3	CASSRPGGTIYF	TGCGCCAGCAGCCGACCGGGAGGCACCATATATTTT
TRBD2	TRBV4-2	-	TRBJ2-7	CASRKSLAGGTYEQYF	TGTGCCAGCAGGAAAAGTCTAGCGGGGGGTACTTACGAGCAGTACTTC
TRBD1	TRBV5-1	-	TRBJ2-3	CASSTGGEDTQYF	TGCGCCAGCAGCACAGGGGGCGAGGATACGCAGTATTTT
TRBD1	TRBV5-8	-	TRBJ1-2	CASSSDRGRYGYTF	TGTGCCAGCAGCTCCGACAGGGGGCGGTATGGCTACACCTTC
-	TRBV28	-	TRBJ1-1	CASLGLPRAFF	TGTGCCAGCCTAGGGCTCCCTCGGGCTTTCTTT
-	TRBV28	-	TRBJ2-7	CASSLPVPGEQYF	TGTGCCAGCAGTTTGCCGGTACCCGGCGAGCAGTACTTC
-	TRBV30	-	TRBJ1-5	CAWSGGFNQPQHF	TGTGCCTGGAGTGGGGGTTTCAATCAGCCCCAGCATTTT
-	TRBV3-1/TRBV3-2	-	TRBJ2-7	CASSRGTVSYEQYF	TGTGCCAGCAGCCGCGGGACAGTCTCCTACGAGCAGTACTTC
-	TRBV5-8	-	TRBJ2-5	CASSRVGETQYF	TGTGCCAGCAGCCGGGTAGGGGAGACCCAGTACTTC
TRBD1	TRBV10-3	-	TRBJ1-5	CAISFDRGIGQPQHF	TGTGCCATCAGTTTTGACAGGGGGATTGGCCAGCCCCAGCATTTT
TRBD1	TRBV6-2/TRBV6-3	few	TRBJ2-1	CASSPPGQDYNEQFF	TGTGCCAGCAGTCCCCCGGGACAGGACTACAATGAGCAGTTCTTC
TRBD1	TRBV5-6	-	TRBJ2-7	CASSSFSGGSSSYEQYF	TGTGCCAGCAGCTCCTTCTCAGGGGGCTCCAGCTCCTACGAGCAGTACTTC
-	TRBV12-1	-	TRBJ2-3	CASSFKMGQTDTQYF	TGTGCCAGCAGCTTTAAAATGGGACAGACAGATACGCAGTATTTT
-	TRBV6-8	-	TRBJ1-1	CASSHAGVTEAFF	TGTGCCAGCAGTCATGCGGGGGTTACTGAAGCTTTCTTT
TRBD2	TRBV7-9	once	TRBJ2-1	CASSYSGRAAYNEQFF	TGTGCCAGCAGCTATAGCGGGAGGGCCGCCTACAATGAGCAGTTCTTC
-	TRBV11-2	-	TRBJ1-2	CASSLDQQGIDTF	TGTGCCAGCAGCTTAGATCAGCAGGGGATCGACACCTTC